One sample yielded the 19 T cell receptor beta chains listed below, sequenced in a study of blood T cell repertoires in COVID-19 (dated by TCRdb to about 2020). The library was produced with the immunoSEQ multiplex PCR assay. What TCRdb holds here is the immuneACCESS table cut down to in-frame rearrangements. Part of the clones is not present; checked against another copy, under half of the missing clones reflect an unresolved V gene, and the others are unexplained. Here the sample has over 20,000 clones; 80% to 95% occur a single time. Together, the top ten hold roughly 7.4% of the sample. The sample consisted of peripheral blood. These receptor sequences come from a man in his 70s with active COVID-19.

This chain connects TRBV5-4 to TRBJ2-7, with unresolved D. The germline V gene encodes CDR1 SGHNT and CDR2 YYREEE (reference sequence). The V gene lost 4 bases and the J gene lost 0 bases, with 5 bases spanning the gap. This CDR3 comprises 12 residues. CDR3 loop: CASSADSYEQYF. CDR3 DNA: TGTGCCAGCAGCGCGGACTCCTACGAGCAGTACTTC.

The chain links TRBV7-8 to TRBJ2-1, with D perhaps matching TRBD1 (5 bases). Trimming took off 1 base at V and 7 bases at J, with 11 bases between the two ends. The CDR3 loop spans 14 amino acids. From germline, CDR1 is SGHVS and CDR2 FQNEAQ. The CDR3 nucleotides are TGTGCCAGCAGCTTAGGGGCGTCAGGGAATGAGCAGTTCTTC. Amino acid sequence: CASSLGASGNEQFF. The whole variable domain, remainder taken from reference TRBV7-8 and TRBJ2-1, is GAGVSQSPRYKVAKRGQDVALRCDPISGHVSLFWYQQALGQGPEFLTYFQNEAQLDKSGLPSDRFFAERPEGSVSTLKIQRTQQEDSAVYLCASSLGASGNEQFFGPGTRLTVL.

This clone appeared a single time. CDR3 loop: CASSKDTGRGHGELFF. The CDR3 region has the DNA TGCGCCAGCAGCAAGGACACAGGGCGTGGACACGGGGAGCTGTTTTTT. The J gene is TRBJ2-2, the V gene TRBV5-1, with a possible D match to TRBD1 (6 bases). CDR3 size: 16 residues. Trimming removed 4 bases at V and 7 bases at J, with 20 bases between. CDR1 SGHRS and CDR2 YFSETQ come from the germline V gene.

The rearrangement uses TRBV5-1 and TRBJ1-2, with a possible D match to TRBD1 (6 bases). Looked up from germline, CDR1 is SGHRS and CDR2 is YFSETQ. Trimming shortened V by 4 bases and J by 4 bases, and 17 bases separated the two germline ends. CDR3 length equals 15 residues. In nucleotides, the CDR3 is TGCGCCAGCAGCCCCACCTCACAGGGCCGCTATGGCTACACCTTC. Translated: CASSPTSQGRYGYTF.

The count of this clone is one. This chain connects TRBV15 to TRBJ2-7; TRBD2 might be the D (6 bases). The germline V and J ends were trimmed by 1 base and 2 bases, with 9 bases remaining between them. This CDR3 is built from 14 residues. Per the germline V gene, CDR1 is LNHNV and CDR2 is YYDKDF (reference sequence). The CDR3 nucleotides are TGTGCCACCAGCAGAGTTGGAGGGCCCTACGAGCAGTACTTC. Protein sequence: CATSRVGGPYEQYF.

This chain links TRBV28 with TRBJ2-3; 8 bases match TRBD2. V shed 4 bases and J 5 bases; nucleotides not matched to a gene: 8. The CDR3 runs to 15 residues. CDR1 and CDR2 (germline): MDHEN, SYDVKM. The CDR3 bases are TGTGCCAGCAGTTCACCGGGACTAGGTGGAGATACGCAGTATTTT. This encodes CASSSPGLGGDTQYF.

V usage is TRBV4-3 and J usage is TRBJ1-3, with 9 bases fitting TRBD1. CDR1 is LGHNA, CDR2 YSLEER, per germline. The CDR3 length is 16 residues. The junction had 5 bases not matched to a gene; V was cut back by 3 bases and J by 2 bases. The CDR3 DNA follows: TGCGCCAGCAGCCAGAATCACAGGGGGCCTGGAAACACCATATATTTT. Translated: CASSQNHRGPGNTIYF.

This clone was observed once. J is TRBJ1-1 and V is TRBV19, with D perhaps matching TRBD1 (6 bases). The CDR3 has 14 residues. The ends were cut back, 5 bases at V and 1 base at J, with 11 bases in the middle. In germline, CDR1 is LNHDA, CDR2 SQIVND (reference sequence). CDR3 protein: CASSPRDKNTEAFF. Here the CDR3 DNA reads TGTGCCAGTAGTCCCCGGGACAAGAACACTGAAGCTTTCTTT. Supplemented by reference TRBV19 and TRBJ1-1, the full variable domain reads DGGITQSPKYLFRKEGQNVTLSCEQNLNHDAMYWYRQDPGQGLRLIYYSQIVNDFQKGDIAEGYSVSREKKESFPLTVTSAQKNPTAFYLCASSPRDKNTEAFFGQGTRLTVV.

The chain carries TRBV7-9 and TRBJ2-3, with D tentatively TRBD1 (5 bases). CDR1 is SEHNR and CDR2 is FQNEAQ in the germline V gene (reference sequence). Between the trimmed V and J ends, which lost 11 bases and 0 bases, there was a span of 12 bases. The CDR3 is 13 residues long. The CDR3 DNA is TGTGCCCTTTGGGCAGGGAGCACAGATACGCAGTATTTT. Amino acids: CALWAGSTDTQYF.

This chain's CDR3 is CASSERPRAPYGYTF. CDR3 coding DNA: TGTGCCAGCAGTGAGCGTCCTCGCGCCCCCTATGGCTACACCTTC. This rearrangement joins TRBV6-1 to TRBJ1-2, with D unresolved. V dropped 3 bases and J dropped 4 bases, with 15 bases sitting between them. The CDR3 is 15 amino acids. Per the germline V gene, CDR1 is MNHNS and CDR2 is SASEGT.

The chain carries TRBV28 and TRBJ2-3, with TRBD2 identical over 10 bases. J gave up 4 bases and V 5 bases, and 6 bases lay outside the gene matches. CDR1 and CDR2 (germline): MDHEN, SYDVKM. There are 15 residues in the CDR3. DNA of the CDR3: TGTGCCAGCAGTGAGAGCGGGAGGGCTGCAGATACGCAGTATTTT. This sequence encodes CASSESGRAADTQYF.

The gene calls are TRBV30 and TRBJ1-5, with D possibly matching TRBD1 (6 bases). From germline, CDR1 is GTSNPN and CDR2 SVGIG (reference sequence). V lost 3 bases, J lost 5 bases, and 11 bases lay in between. The CDR3 sequence is 13 residues long. CDR3 residues: CAWRGQNDQPQHF. The CDR3, as DNA: TGTGCCTGGAGAGGACAGAACGATCAGCCCCAGCATTTT.

This clone was counted between two and nine times. The chain is built from TRBV7-9 and TRBJ1-2, with D unclear. From germline, CDR1 is SEHNR and CDR2 FQNEAQ (reference sequence). This CDR3 region has 12 residues. Trimming removed 0 bases at V and 7 bases at J, with 6 bases between. The chain's CDR3 is CASSLAASGYTF. CDR3 nucleotide sequence: TGTGCCAGCAGCTTAGCAGCGAGTGGCTACACCTTC.

V gene TRBV7-2 combines with J gene TRBJ2-7, with 9 bases matching TRBD2. The V gene's germline CDR1 is SGHTA and CDR2 FQGNSA. With 0 bases clipped from V and 3 bases from J, the junction kept 12 bases outside the gene matches. This CDR3 contains 18 residues. The CDR3 nucleotides are TGTGCCAGCAGCTTAGCCGGACTCAATAGCGGGAGACACTACGAGCAGTACTTC. Encoded protein: CASSLAGLNSGRHYEQYF.

V usage is TRBV6-1 and J usage is TRBJ1-2; D perhaps matches TRBD1 (6 bases). The CDR3 consists of 13 residues. The germline V gene has CDR1 MNHNS and CDR2 SASEGT. Trimming removed 2 bases from V and 6 bases from J, with 10 bases in between. CDR3 sequence (DNA): TGTGCCAGCAGTGAAACAGGGAGGGATGGCTACACCTTC. Encoded protein: CASSETGRDGYTF.

The chain recombines TRBV2 with TRBJ1-2; no clear D. The CDR3 sequence is 15 residues long. V lost 2 bases to trimming and J lost 4 bases, with 14 bases between them. Per the germline V gene, CDR1 is SNHLY and CDR2 is FYNNEI. The CDR3 nucleotides are TGTGCCAGCAGTGAAAATAGGAGAACCACCTATGGCTACACCTTC. It translates to CASSENRRTTYGYTF.

The CDR3: CASSQEGHRGIYEQYF. CDR3 bases: TGTGCCAGCAGCCAAGAGGGCCACAGGGGGATCTACGAGCAGTACTTC. The chain combines TRBV3-1 (or the pseudogene TRBV3-2) with TRBJ2-7, with 8 bases matching TRBD1. J was trimmed by 3 bases and V by 0 bases; bases with no gene match: 7. The germline gives CDR1 LGHDT, CDR2 YNNKEL (reference sequence). CDR3 size: 16 residues.

V is TRBV10-3 and J is TRBJ2-1, with D possibly matching TRBD1 (6 bases). Looked up from germline, CDR1 is ENHRY and CDR2 is SYGVKD. The ends were cut back, 2 bases at V and 5 bases at J, with 7 bases in the middle. The CDR3 extends over 13 amino acids. DNA for the CDR3: TGTGCCATCAGTGAGAAGGGGGACAATGAGCAGTTCTTC. Encoded protein: CAISEKGDNEQFF.

The chain is built from TRBV5-6 and TRBJ2-7; the match to TRBD2 covers 8 bases. The germline CDR1 and CDR2 sequences are SGHDT and YYEEEE. The CDR3 has 13 residues. With 7 bases clipped from V and 5 bases from J, the junction kept 8 bases outside the gene matches. This chain's CDR3 is CASSRGGPNEQYF. The CDR3 coding sequence is TGTGCCAGCTCGCGCGGGGGGCCCAACGAGCAGTACTTC.